These 24 T cell receptor beta chains share one sample of origin, sequenced in a study of cytomegalovirus exposure and HLA in healthy donors (dated 2017 in TCRdb). The receptor library was made with the immunoSEQ multiplex PCR assay. A mixture of 60 forward primers for TCR Vbeta segments and 13 reverse primers for TCR Jbeta segments was used in the multiplex PCR. TCRdb's version of the immuneACCESS table is confined to in-frame rearrangements and falls short of the full clone set. An unresolved V gene accounts for under half of the shortfall where checked; the remainder is of unknown origin. In this sample the table shows 150,000 to 200,000 clones, 70% to 80% of which occur a single time. The top ten clones comprise roughly 1.5% of the sample. The sequencing input was PBMCs. These receptors originate from a woman aged 45-60 years in good health and CMV-seronegative.

J is TRBJ2-3 and V is TRBV28; TRBD1 is a possible D gene (6 bases). Deletions cut 1 base from V and 3 bases from J, with 14 bases between. The CDR3 has 16 residues. Germline values: CDR1 MDHEN, CDR2 SYDVKM. CDR3 region: CASSLYAGDPTDTQYF. CDR3 coding DNA: TGTGCCAGCAGTTTATACGCAGGGGACCCGACAGATACGCAGTATTTT.

The chain employs TRBV6-6 and TRBJ2-1, with 12 bases identical to TRBD1. Germline loops: CDR1 MNHNY, CDR2 SVGAGI (reference sequence). Losses at the gene ends were 4 bases for V and 7 bases for J; bases not matched to a gene: 8. The CDR3 consists of 16 residues. The CDR3 DNA reads TGTGCCAGCAGTTCCTGGCGGGGACAGGGGGCGAATGAGCAGTTCTTC. This sequence encodes CASSSWRGQGANEQFF.

The J gene is TRBJ2-5, the V gene TRBV14, with D perhaps TRBD2 (6 bases). The germline CDR1 and CDR2 sequences are SGHDN and FVKESK. V lost 3 bases and J lost 5, with 19 bases in between. The CDR3 runs 16 residues. The CDR3 DNA sequence: TGTGCCAGCAGCCACCGCTATCGTCCCGGAGGGGAGACCCAGTACTTC. This encodes CASSHRYRPGGETQYF.

The chain joins TRBV7-9 to TRBJ2-3; D is uncertain. The V and J ends lost 8 bases and 5 bases respectively, with 11 bases between them. Germline V CDR1 and CDR2: SEHNR, FQNEAQ (reference sequence). CDR3 length: 12 residues. This chain's CDR3 is CASGWRLDTQYF. CDR3 DNA sequence: TGTGCCAGCGGCTGGAGATTAGATACGCAGTATTTT.

This clone has just a few counts. The chain combines TRBV9 with TRBJ2-2; 9 bases fit TRBD1. The CDR3 has 14 amino acids. CDR1 is SGDLS and CDR2 is YYNGEE in the germline V gene. V shed 2 bases, J shed 6 bases, and the junction held 2 bases outside the gene matches. The CDR3 DNA follows: TGTGCCAGCAGCGTGCGGACAGGGGCCGGGGAGCTGTTTTTT. It translates to CASSVRTGAGELFF.

This clone was seen a single time. This sequence joins TRBV19 and TRBJ2-7; D not certain. Germline V gene data show CDR1 as LNHDA and CDR2 as SQIVND (reference sequence). This CDR3 region has 14 residues. V was pared by 1 base and J by 2 bases, with 9 bases between. CDR3 nucleotides: TGTGCCAGTAGTATAGGACACGGCCCCTACGAGCAGTACTTC. Translated: CASSIGHGPYEQYF.

This chain joins TRBV5-4 and TRBJ2-5, with 7 bases identical to TRBD2. Unmatched junction bases numbered 3, after V lost 4 bases and J lost 3 bases. Germline V gene lookup returns CDR1 SGHNT and CDR2 YYREEE (reference sequence). The length of the CDR3 is 13 residues. CDR3 in amino acids: CASSRLAEETQYF. The CDR3 DNA reads as TGTGCCAGCAGCCGCCTAGCGGAAGAGACCCAGTACTTC.

The rearrangement joins TRBV25-1 to TRBJ2-1; D is possibly TRBD1 (5 bases). The CDR3 is made up of 12 amino acids. V dropped 4 bases and J dropped 9 bases, with 10 bases sitting between them. From germline, CDR1 is MGHDK and CDR2 SYGVNS. The CDR3 loop reads CASSVQGGEQFF. CDR3 bases: TGTGCCAGCAGTGTCCAGGGCGGTGAGCAGTTCTTC.

CDR3 sequence: CASSPQGENEKLFF. The DNA of the CDR3 is TGTGCCAGCAGTCCACAGGGGGAGAATGAAAAACTGTTTTTT. The J gene is TRBJ1-4, the V gene TRBV6-1; 8 positions agree with TRBD1. The J segment lost 5 bases and the V segment lost 5 bases, leaving 4 bases of the junction unmatched. The CDR3 runs 14 residues. From germline, CDR1 is MNHNS and CDR2 SASEGT.

This chain connects TRBV27 to TRBJ1-2; tentative D call: TRBD1 (6 bases). CDR3 size: 13 residues. CDR1 is MNHEY, CDR2 SMNVEV, per germline (reference sequence). V lost 7 bases to trimming and J lost 4 bases, with 13 bases between them. CDR3 bases: TGTGCCAGCACCCTAAGGACAGTCTATGGCTACACCTTC. Its translation: CASTLRTVYGYTF.

The V call is TRBV28, the J call TRBJ1-1; 8 nucleotides line up with TRBD1. J lost 0 bases, V lost 11 bases, and 2 bases had no gene match. Germline V gives CDR1 MDHEN, CDR2 SYDVKM. This CDR3 has 12 amino acids. The CDR3 DNA sequence: TGTGCCTTACAGGGGGTGAACACTGAAGCTTTCTTT. Translated, it gives CALQGVNTEAFF.

This clone was recorded a few times. This sequence joins TRBV6-5 and TRBJ1-4; possibly TRBD1 for D (6 bases). The germline V and J ends were trimmed by 4 bases and 7 bases, with 7 bases remaining between them. The germline V gene has CDR1 MNHEY and CDR2 SVGAGI. The CDR3 runs 12 residues. The CDR3 sequence: CASSLTGEKLFF. DNA for the CDR3: TGTGCCAGCAGTTTGACAGGTGAAAAACTGTTTTTT.

For the CDR3, the DNA is TGTGCTAGTGGTTTCGGTGGTAGCACTGAAGCTTTCTTT. Translated, it gives CASGFGGSTEAFF. V usage is TRBV12-5 and J usage is TRBJ1-1, with D unclear. CDR1 LGHNT and CDR2 FRNRAP come from the germline V gene. V was cut by 3 bases and J by 4 bases, with 9 bases left in between. The CDR3 length is 13 residues. The entire variable domain, with the rest obtained from reference TRBV12-5 and TRBJ1-1, is as follows: DARVTQTPRHKVTEMGQEVTMRCQPILGHNTVFWYRQTMMQGLELLAYFRNRAPLDDSGMPKDRFSAEMPDATLATLKIQPSEPRDSAVYFCASGFGGSTEAFFGQGTRLTVV.

This chain links TRBV6-5 with TRBJ2-1; 8 bases match TRBD1. CDR1 MNHEY and CDR2 SVGAGI come from the germline V gene. CDR3 length: 15 residues. The V segment lost 6 bases and the J segment 5 bases; nucleotides outside the gene matches: 9. The CDR3 region is CASSYDRGPNNEQFF. CDR3 bases: TGTGCCAGCAGCTATGACAGGGGACCTAACAATGAGCAGTTCTTC.

This chain's CDR3 is CASSLSQISYNEQFF. CDR3 sequence (DNA): TGCGCCAGCAGCTTGTCACAAATCTCCTACAATGAGCAGTTCTTC. The chain couples TRBV5-1 to TRBJ2-1; the D is unclear. Germline lookup yields CDR1 SGHRS and CDR2 YFSETQ. The CDR3 is made up of 15 amino acids. V was clipped by 1 base and J by 0 bases, with 8 bases between them.

The chain employs TRBV14 and TRBJ2-5; a possible D gene is TRBD1 (7 bases). The CDR3 has 14 residues. V was shortened by 6 bases and J by 2 bases, with 13 bases between the two germline ends. CDR1 is SGHDN and CDR2 is FVKESK in the germline V gene. The CDR3 bases are TGTGCCAGCAGTCCCAGGGGGGTTCAAGAGACCCAGTACTTC. Its protein product is CASSPRGVQETQYF.

This clone was detected a few times. The rearrangement links TRBV7-6 to TRBJ1-4; TRBD1 matches 10 bases. The CDR3 is 15 amino acids. Germline V gene data show CDR1 as SGHVS and CDR2 as FNYEAQ. Trimming cost V 4 bases and J 5 bases; bases outside gene matches: 4. CDR3 nucleotide sequence: TGTGCCAGCAGCTCCGGGACAGGGGTAAATGAAAAACTGTTTTTT. Translating it yields CASSSGTGVNEKLFF.

V usage is TRBV2 and J usage is TRBJ1-2; no clear D. V was trimmed by 7 bases and J by 2 bases, leaving 23 bases between them. The CDR3 length is 17 residues. Germline CDR1 is SNHLY and CDR2 is FYNNEI. CDR3 DNA sequence: TGTGCCAGCACCTCTCGGCGGGGAGGAGTACGAAACTATGGCTACACCTTC. Protein sequence: CASTSRRGGVRNYGYTF.

In DNA form, the CDR3 reads TGTGCCAGCAGTCTCACCCTCGACAGAACCCAGTACTTC. Amino acids: CASSLTLDRTQYF. V is TRBV27 and J is TRBJ2-5; a possible D gene is TRBD1 (5 bases). The CDR3 is 13 amino acids. The germline V gene encodes CDR1 MNHEY and CDR2 SMNVEV (reference sequence). Trimming removed 5 bases from V and 8 bases from J, with 15 bases in between.

V is TRBV7-2 and J is TRBJ2-2; D is ambiguous. The CDR3 extends over 15 amino acids. The ends were cut back, 6 bases at V and 7 bases at J, with 18 bases in the middle. CDR1 and CDR2 from the germline V gene are SGHTA and FQGNSA. CDR3 nucleotides: TGTGCCAGCAGACCCTCGACACATCCCGTCGGGGAGCTGTTTTTT. Translated: CASRPSTHPVGELFF.

This chain links TRBV5-4 with TRBJ2-7; D uncertain. Trimming shortened V by 4 bases and J by 4 bases, and 21 bases separated the two germline ends. Germline loops: CDR1 SGHNT, CDR2 YYREEE (reference sequence). This CDR3 region has 16 residues. DNA for the CDR3: TGTGCCAGCAGCCCCACCCCCCTAACGTACTATTACGAGCAGTACTTC. Translating gives CASSPTPLTYYYEQYF.

V usage is TRBV7-3 and J usage is TRBJ2-1; D gene uncertain. This CDR3 has 14 amino acids. V lost 5 bases and J lost 8, with 16 bases in between. Germline assignment: CDR1 SGHTA and CDR2 FQGTGA. CDR3 sequence reads: CASSPLAPRDEQFF. CDR3 DNA sequence: TGTGCCAGCAGCCCCTTGGCCCCTCGTGATGAGCAGTTCTTC.

The gene calls are TRBV7-3 and TRBJ2-1; TRBD1 is a possible D gene (5 bases). CDR1 and CDR2 (germline): SGHTA, FQGTGA. This CDR3 spans 15 amino acids. V lost 4 bases to trimming and J lost 7 bases, with 17 bases between them. CDR3 region: CASSYTGSISNEQFF. In DNA form, the CDR3 reads TGTGCCAGCAGCTACACAGGATCTATTTCGAATGAGCAGTTCTTC. The full variable domain, rest sourced from reference TRBV7-3 and TRBJ2-1, is GAGVSQTPSNKVTEKGKYVELRCDPISGHTALYWYRQSLGQGPEFLIYFQGTGAADDSGLPNDRFFAVRPEGSVSTLKIQRTERGDSAVYLCASSYTGSISNEQFFGPGTRLTVL.

The chain couples TRBV5-1 to TRBJ2-3; 9 bases align to TRBD2. V shed 5 bases and J 6 bases; nucleotides not matched to a gene: 16. The CDR3 totals 17 residues. Germline lookup yields CDR1 SGHRS and CDR2 YFSETQ. The CDR3 DNA follows: TGCGCCAGCAGTGAGGTGCTAGCGGGATTGGGAGAGGATACGCAGTATTTT. It translates to CASSEVLAGLGEDTQYF.